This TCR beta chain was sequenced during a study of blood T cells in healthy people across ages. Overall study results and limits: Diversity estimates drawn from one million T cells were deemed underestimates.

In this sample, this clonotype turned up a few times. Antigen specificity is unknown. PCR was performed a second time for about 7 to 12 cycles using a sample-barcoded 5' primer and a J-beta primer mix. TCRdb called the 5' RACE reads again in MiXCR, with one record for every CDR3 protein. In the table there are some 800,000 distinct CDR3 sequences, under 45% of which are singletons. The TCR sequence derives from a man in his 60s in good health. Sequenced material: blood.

The CDR3 loop reads CASSPVGRDTQYF. The CDR3 coding sequence is TGTGCCAGCAGCCCAGTCGGTCGAGATACGCAGTATTTT. The V and J genes are TRBV11-2 and TRBJ2-3, with D unclear. This CDR3 spans 13 amino acids. Germline loops: CDR1 SGHAT, CDR2 FQNNGV. V was pared by 5 bases and J by 5 bases, with 11 bases between.